This TCR beta chain comes out of a study of T cells expressing NK-cell markers. The overall study: Eight donors were sequenced, of whom seven were HCMV-seropositive, while the remaining one was HCMV-seronegative.

Scientists made TCR beta cDNA using 5'RACE template switching with UMIs. TCRdb reprocessed the 5' RACE reads, with one entry per CDR3 protein and no DNA. The table lists roughly 350,000 distinct CDR3 sequences. Sequenced: blood T cells: a sorted CD56 or NKG2C T cell subset, CD4+ or CD8+ T cells, or bulk PBMC T cells (not recorded which). The receptor's source is a man aged 18 to 69 in good health.

CDR3 loop: CASSTPVGTGEDTQYF. The V call is TRBV12-3 or TRBV12-4, the J call TRBJ2-3; TCRdb reports TRBD1, a call that lacks DNA to check it against. The CDR3 length is 16 residues.